This TCR beta chain comes out of a study of identical twins (dated by TCRdb to 2016 to 2017). Background for the entire study: The study deep-sequenced TCR alpha and beta repertoires from monozygotic twins, unrelated adults of various ages and cord blood to test whether fetal clonotypes persist. To rule out contamination, the twin experiments were replicated at different times with different library preparation protocols.

Library construction relied on 5' RACE. Sequencing relied on an Illumina HiSeq 2000. Template switching added a universal primer binding site, and the final cDNA carried a unique molecular identifier that allowed TCR cDNA molecules to be counted accurately. Specific primers in the conserved constant-segment region were used to synthesize first-strand cDNA for the TCR alpha and beta chains. To control for contamination, every cDNA library carried two barcodes: a SMART-Mk sample barcode plus Illumina barcodes. TruSeq adapter sequences, together with Illumina sample barcodes, were added in two successive PCR steps. Sequencing of the TCR alpha and beta cDNA libraries was done on the Illumina HiSeq platform using custom primers. As for how the authors treated the data: Unique molecular identifiers were extracted from raw reads with MiGEC, and CDR3 positions were determined with MiXCR. For each individual, recombination models were inferred using an EM algorithm with the repgenHMM and IGoR tools. Shared clonotype analysis was performed with the tcR package in R, normalizing sharing by the product of cloneset sizes. To study raw recombination without the effects of thymic and clonal selection, out-of-frame nonproductive sequences were analyzed. The public sequencing data were trimmed at Q25 with fastp and processed into clonotypes with MiXCR by TCRdb, which kept only in-frame beta chains. Records with the same CDR3 protein are collapsed into one entry carrying the most frequent genes and DNA. Clone size and V and J calls follow TCRdb, not the original study. The sample data list roughly 690,000 distinct CDR3 sequences, and around 6.1% of these were observed just once. Of the sample, under 2% falls within the top ten clones.

From the cysteine through the phenylalanine, the CDR3 covers 12 amino acids. Only the CDR3 portion is preserved as DNA: 36 bases, with reading frame beginning at the first base. V is cut by 5 bases and J by 9 bases, and the space between the germline ends is 11 bases. Study-wide conclusions, independent of this receptor: Excess twin sharing in beta out-of-frame sequences was weaker because fewer shared sequences lowered the signal-to-noise ratio. Zero-insertion analyses could be partly confounded by invariant T cells such as MAIT and iNKT, although diverse VJ usage argued against such confounding for most clonotypes. Out-of-frame TCR alpha sharing in monozygotic twins was systematically underestimated by recombination models, whereas sharing between unrelated individuals was in agreement with the recombination models. Fewer insertions were carried by abundant cord blood beta clonotypes; a weaker similar trend was observed in young adult naive repertoires, while no such trend was observed in memory repertoires. Compared with coincidental sharing between unrelated individuals, out-of-frame TCR alpha sequences shared between twins showed an excess of sequences with low generation probability. Conclusions relied on cross-sectional statistical analysis, since the same donors could not be followed over many years.

Only healthy Caucasian donors were included. Three unrelated non-twin adults were additionally sequenced: a male aged 18 to 30, a male aged 50 to 59 and a female aged 50 to 59. Miltenyi CD45RO+ enrichment and human naive T-cell isolation kits were used to isolate memory (CD45RO+) and naive T cells from PBMC. This clonotype occurred many times. What this receptor recognizes is not known. Per-nucleotide qualities are absent, and no much larger clonotype sits a single base away. Sequencing was done on a sample of naive T cells sorted from blood. The cell subset or site label for this specimen denotes: cells isolated with a human naive T-cell isolation kit. This TCR was recovered from a man aged 18 to 30 in good health. Here the chain combines TRBV12-3 or TRBV12-4 and TRBJ2-1; matching of 5 bases hints at TRBD1 as the D gene. The nucleotides read TGTGCCAGCAGTATAGGGGTGCGTGAGCAGTTCTTC. It specifies CASSIGVREQFF.